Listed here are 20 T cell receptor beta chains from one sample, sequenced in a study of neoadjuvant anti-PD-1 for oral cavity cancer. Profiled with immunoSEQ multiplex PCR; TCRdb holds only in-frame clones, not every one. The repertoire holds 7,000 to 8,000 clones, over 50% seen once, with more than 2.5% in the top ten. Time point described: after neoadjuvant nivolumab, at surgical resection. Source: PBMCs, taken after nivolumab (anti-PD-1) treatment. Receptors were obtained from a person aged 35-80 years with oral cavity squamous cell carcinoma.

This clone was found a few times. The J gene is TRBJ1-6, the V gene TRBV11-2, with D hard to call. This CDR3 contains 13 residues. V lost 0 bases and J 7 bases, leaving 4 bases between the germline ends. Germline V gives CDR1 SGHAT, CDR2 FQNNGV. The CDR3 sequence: CASSLDRNSPLHF. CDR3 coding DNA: TGTGCCAGCAGCTTAGACAGGAATTCACCCCTCCACTTT.

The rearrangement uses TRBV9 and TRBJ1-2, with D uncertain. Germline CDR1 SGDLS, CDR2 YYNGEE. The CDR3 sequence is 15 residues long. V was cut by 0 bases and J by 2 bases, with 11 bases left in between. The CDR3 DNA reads TGTGCCAGCAGCGTAGAACCATCTGGGAACTATGGCTACACCTTC. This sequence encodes CASSVEPSGNYGYTF.

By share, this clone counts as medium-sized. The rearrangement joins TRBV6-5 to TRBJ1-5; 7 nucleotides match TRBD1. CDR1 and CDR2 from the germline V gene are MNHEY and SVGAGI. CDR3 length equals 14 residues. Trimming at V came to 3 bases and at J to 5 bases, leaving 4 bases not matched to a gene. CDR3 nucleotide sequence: TGTGCCAGCAGTTATGACAGGGCACATCAGCCCCAGCATTTT. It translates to CASSYDRAHQPQHF.

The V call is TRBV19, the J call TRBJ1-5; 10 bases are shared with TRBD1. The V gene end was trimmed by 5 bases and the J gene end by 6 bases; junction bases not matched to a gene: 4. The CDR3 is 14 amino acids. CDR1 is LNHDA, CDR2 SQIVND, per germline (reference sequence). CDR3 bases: TGTGCCAGTAGTCCTTGGACAGGGGGTCAGCCCCAGCATTTT. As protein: CASSPWTGGQPQHF.

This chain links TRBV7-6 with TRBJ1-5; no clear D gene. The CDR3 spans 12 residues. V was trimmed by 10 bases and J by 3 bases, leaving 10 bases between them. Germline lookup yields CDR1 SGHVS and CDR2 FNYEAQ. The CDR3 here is CATGLNNQPQHF. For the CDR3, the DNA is TGTGCCACCGGGCTAAACAATCAGCCCCAGCATTTT.

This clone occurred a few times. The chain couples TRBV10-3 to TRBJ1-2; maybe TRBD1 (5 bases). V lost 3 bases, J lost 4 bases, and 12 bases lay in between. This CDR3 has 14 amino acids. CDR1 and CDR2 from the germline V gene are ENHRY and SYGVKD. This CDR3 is CAISERTGGYGYTF. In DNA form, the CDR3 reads TGTGCCATCAGTGAACGGACCGGGGGCTATGGCTACACCTTC.

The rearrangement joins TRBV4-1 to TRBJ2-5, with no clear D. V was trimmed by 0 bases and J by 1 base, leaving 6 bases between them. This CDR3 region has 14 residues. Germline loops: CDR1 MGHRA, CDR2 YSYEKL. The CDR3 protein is CASSQDPGQETQYF. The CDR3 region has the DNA TGCGCCAGCAGCCAAGACCCAGGCCAAGAGACCCAGTACTTC.

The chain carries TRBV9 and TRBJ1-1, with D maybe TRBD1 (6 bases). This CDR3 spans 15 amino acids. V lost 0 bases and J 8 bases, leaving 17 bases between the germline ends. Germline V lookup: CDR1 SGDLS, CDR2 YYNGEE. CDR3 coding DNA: TGTGCCAGCAGCGTAGTTGGGGGGCTAGCGGCGGAAGCTTTCTTT. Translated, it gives CASSVVGGLAAEAFF. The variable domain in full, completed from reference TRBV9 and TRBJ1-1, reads DSGVTQTPKHLITATGQRVTLRCSPRSGDLSVYWYQQSLDQGLQFLIQYYNGEERAKGNILERFSAQQFPDLHSELNLSSLELGDSALYFCASSVVGGLAAEAFFGQGTRLTVV.

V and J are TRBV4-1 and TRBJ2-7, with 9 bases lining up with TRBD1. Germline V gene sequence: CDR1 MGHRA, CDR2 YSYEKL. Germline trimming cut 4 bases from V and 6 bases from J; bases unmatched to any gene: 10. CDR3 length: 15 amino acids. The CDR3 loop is CASSPMGQGFREQYF. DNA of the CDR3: TGCGCCAGCAGCCCGATGGGACAGGGTTTTCGCGAGCAGTACTTC.

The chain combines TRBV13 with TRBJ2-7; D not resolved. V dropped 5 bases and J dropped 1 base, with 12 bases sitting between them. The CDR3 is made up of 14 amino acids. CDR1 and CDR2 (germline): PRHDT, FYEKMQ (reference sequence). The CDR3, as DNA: TGTGCCAGCAGCGAGTTCCCTACTTCCTACGAGCAGTACTTC. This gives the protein CASSEFPTSYEQYF.

CDR3: CASSEYVGSGANVLTF. The CDR3 DNA follows: TGTGCCAGCAGTGAATACGTAGGCTCTGGGGCCAACGTCCTGACTTTC. The genes are TRBV6-1 and TRBJ2-6; no definite D call. The CDR3 loop spans 16 amino acids. With 2 bases removed from V and 0 bases from J, the gap between germline ends came to 8 bases. Germline V gene data show CDR1 as MNHNS and CDR2 as SASEGT.

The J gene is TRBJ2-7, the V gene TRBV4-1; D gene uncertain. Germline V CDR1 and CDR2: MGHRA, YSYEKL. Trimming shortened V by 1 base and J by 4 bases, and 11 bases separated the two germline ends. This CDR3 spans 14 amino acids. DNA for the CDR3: TGCGCCAGCAGCCAAGGCGTCTTAGGGTACGAGCAGTACTTC. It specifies CASSQGVLGYEQYF.

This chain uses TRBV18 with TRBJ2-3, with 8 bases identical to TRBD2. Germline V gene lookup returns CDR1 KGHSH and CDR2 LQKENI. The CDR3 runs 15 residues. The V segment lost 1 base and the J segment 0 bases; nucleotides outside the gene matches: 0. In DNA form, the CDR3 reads TGTGCCAGCTCACCACTAGCGGGAAGCACAGATACGCAGTATTTT. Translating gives CASSPLAGSTDTQYF.

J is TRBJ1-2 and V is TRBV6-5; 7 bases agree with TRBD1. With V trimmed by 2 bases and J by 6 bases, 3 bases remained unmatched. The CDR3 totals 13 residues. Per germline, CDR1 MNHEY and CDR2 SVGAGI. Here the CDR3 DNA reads TGTGCCAGCAGTTACCCGCAGGGGGATGGCTACACCTTC. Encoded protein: CASSYPQGDGYTF.

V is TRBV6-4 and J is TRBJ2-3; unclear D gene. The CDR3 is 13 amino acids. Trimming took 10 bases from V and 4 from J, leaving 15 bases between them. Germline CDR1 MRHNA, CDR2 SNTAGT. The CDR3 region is CATSGDESDTQYF. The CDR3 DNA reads TGTGCCACCTCAGGAGACGAGTCAGATACGCAGTATTTT.

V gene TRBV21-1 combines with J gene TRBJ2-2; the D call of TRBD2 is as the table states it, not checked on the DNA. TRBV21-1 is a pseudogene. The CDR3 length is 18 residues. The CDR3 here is CASSKRGTSGGDTGELFF. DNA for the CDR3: TGTGCCAGCAGCAAACGGGGGACTAGCGGGGGAGATACCGGGGAGCTGTTTTTT.

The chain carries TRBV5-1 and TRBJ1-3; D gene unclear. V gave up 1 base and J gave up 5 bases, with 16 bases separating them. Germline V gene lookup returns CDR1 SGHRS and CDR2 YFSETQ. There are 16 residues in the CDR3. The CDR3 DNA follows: TGCGCCAGCAGCTTGACCACTGGTATCCGGCGAAACACCATATATTTT. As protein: CASSLTTGIRRNTIYF.

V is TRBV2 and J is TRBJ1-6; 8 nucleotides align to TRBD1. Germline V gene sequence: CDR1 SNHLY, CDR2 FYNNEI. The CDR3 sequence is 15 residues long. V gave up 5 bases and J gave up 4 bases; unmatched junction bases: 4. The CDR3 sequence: CASSIGQGYNSPLHF. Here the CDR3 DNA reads TGTGCCAGCAGTATCGGACAGGGTTATAATTCACCCCTCCACTTT.

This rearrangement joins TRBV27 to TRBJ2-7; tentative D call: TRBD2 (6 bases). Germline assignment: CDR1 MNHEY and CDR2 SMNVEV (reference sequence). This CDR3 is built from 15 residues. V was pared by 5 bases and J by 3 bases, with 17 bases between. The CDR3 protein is CASSLTRATIYEQYF. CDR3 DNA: TGTGCCAGCAGTCTGACTAGAGCAACGATCTACGAGCAGTACTTC.

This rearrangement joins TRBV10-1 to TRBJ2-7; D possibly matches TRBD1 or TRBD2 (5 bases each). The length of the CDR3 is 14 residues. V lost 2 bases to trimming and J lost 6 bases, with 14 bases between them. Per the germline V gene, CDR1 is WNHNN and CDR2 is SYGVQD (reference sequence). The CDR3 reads CASSEKVAGTEQYF. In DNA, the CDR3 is TGCGCCAGCAGTGAGAAGGTCGCAGGGACCGAGCAGTACTTC.